The 2 T cell receptor beta chains given below trace back to one sample, sequenced in a study of cytomegalovirus exposure and HLA in healthy donors. Sequencing used immunoSEQ multiplex PCR; TCRdb keeps in-frame clones, though not all of them. The sample shows 85,000 to 130,000 clones, around 89% of them seen only once. Source material: PBMCs. These receptors originate from a woman aged 18 to 35 in good health and CMV-seropositive.

The chain has TRBV28 and TRBJ2-3, with a weak D call TRBD2 (5 bases). This CDR3 region has 13 residues. Trimming pared 3 bases from V and 9 bases from J, leaving 13 bases between. The germline V gene encodes CDR1 MDHEN and CDR2 SYDVKM. The CDR3 is CASSFSVPGTQYF. The DNA for the CDR3 is TGTGCCAGCAGTTTTAGCGTCCCAGGCACGCAGTATTTT.

The chain recombines TRBV6-5 with TRBJ1-2, with 7 bases aligning to TRBD1. Trimming removed 2 bases from V and 11 bases from J; junction bases left unmatched: 8. The CDR3 runs 13 residues. The germline V gene has CDR1 MNHEY and CDR2 SVGAGI. DNA of the CDR3: TGTGCCAGCAGTTACCGCCAGGGGGATCATTACACCTTC. Translated: CASSYRQGDHYTF.